The sequence of this TCR beta chain was determined in a study of blood T cell repertoires in COVID-19. Study background: Some COVID-19 samples were acute and others convalescent; all came from the United States, Italy and Spain. T cells, B-cell-depleted T cells, or PBMCs provided the cDNA or gDNA that served as material.

The ends lost 0 bases at V and 2 bases at J; junction bases unmatched: 5. This CDR3 comprises 16 residues. In germline, CDR1 is SGHRS, CDR2 YFSETQ. The authors' processing: Reference gene primers were amplified, and this amplification served to estimate nucleated cell counts. Here immunoSEQ multiplex PCR was the method, and the copy in TCRdb shows in-frame clones only, minus some. V, J and clone size derive from that table, while D and trimming were established from the DNA sequence. The repertoire consists of 20,000 to 25,000 clones, with 65% to 80% occurring once and the leading ten covering around 21%.

This chain joins TRBV5-1 and TRBJ2-7; 10 bases are a match to TRBD1. The sequence derives from a human donor in a cohort sampled during active or convalescent COVID-19. The sample was peripheral blood. Here the CDR3 reads CASSLDVGTGAYEQYF. The CDR3 nucleotides are TGCGCCAGCAGCTTGGACGTCGGGACAGGGGCCTACGAGCAGTACTTC. Looking up the rest from reference TRBV5-1 and TRBJ2-7 gives the full variable domain: KAGVTQTPRYLIKTRGQQVTLSCSPISGHRSVSWYQQTPGQGLQFLFEYFSETQRNKGNFPGRFSGRQFSNSRSEMNVSTLELGDSALYLCASSLDVGTGAYEQYFGPGTRLTVT.